This TCR beta chain is drawn from a study of cytomegalovirus exposure and HLA in healthy donors. Primers for the PCR totalled 60 Vbeta and 13 Jbeta. Profiled with immunoSEQ multiplex PCR; TCRdb holds only in-frame clones, not every one. The sample lists 150,000 to 200,000 clones; approximately 83% were seen once. From germline, CDR1 is SGHNT and CDR2 YYREEE (reference sequence). Trimming took 1 base from V and 2 from J; bases not matched to a gene: 1. The CDR3 loop spans 15 amino acids. This receptor was taken from a man aged 18 to 29 in good health and CMV-seropositive. The sequenced sample consisted of PBMCs. This chain joins TRBV5-4 and TRBJ2-5; TRBD2 matches 11 bases. CDR3 bases: TGTGCCAGCAGCTTGACTAGCGGGGGACAAGAGACCCAGTACTTC. As protein: CASSLTSGGQETQYF.